The 2 T cell receptor beta chains below all came from one sample that was sequenced in a study of control samples from healthy donors and cancer patients. Produced via immunoSEQ multiplex PCR; TCRdb's table is partial and in-frame only. The sample consists of about 160,000 clones, roughly 89% of them appearing once. Sequenced input: blood. Every receptor here comes from a man younger than 40 in good health.

This rearrangement joins TRBV12-5 to TRBJ2-7, with D perhaps matching TRBD1 or TRBD2 (6 bases each). The V gene lost 1 base and the J gene lost 2 bases, with 18 bases spanning the gap. Per germline, CDR1 LGHNT and CDR2 FRNRAP. CDR3 size: 17 residues. CDR3 protein: CASGLASRVGGPYEQYF. In DNA, the CDR3 is TGTGCTAGTGGTTTGGCCTCTCGGGTGGGGGGCCCCTACGAGCAGTACTTC.

The V call is TRBV18, the J call TRBJ1-1; no firm D call. CDR1 is KGHSH, CDR2 LQKENI, per germline. The CDR3 is 13 amino acids. V was pared by 6 bases and J by 4 bases, with 12 bases between. CDR3 protein: CASSPDTGTEAFF. In DNA form, the CDR3 reads TGTGCCAGCTCCCCAGACACGGGCACTGAAGCTTTCTTT.